This T cell receptor (beta chain) was sequenced during a study of T-cell memory formation after mild COVID-19. Overall study: TCR clusters were largely donor specific.

The table lists this clonotype with a few counts. Antigen specificity is unknown. Findings and caveats of the study: Contracting CD4+ clones sat mainly in CM and EM; CD8+ in EMRA. Day 15 to 85 contracting clones showed balanced CD4/CD8; later expanders leaned CD4+. Several responding clones turned up in pre-infection memory, indicating that cross-reactive memory may have taken part.

Between the trimmed V and J ends, which lost 4 bases and 8 bases, there was a span of 23 bases. This CDR3 spans 16 amino acids. Germline V gene lookup returns CDR1 MGHDK and CDR2 SYGVNS. TCRdb redid the calling of the 5' RACE reads with MiXCR, one entry per CDR3 protein. The sample has about 560,000 distinct CDR3 sequences, about 20% seen once. Material: PBMCs or a T cell subset sorted from them (not recorded which). The sequence derives from an adult woman who had mild COVID-19 (a few samples of this study predate the infection). Cell type and time point are not known. V is TRBV25-1 and J is TRBJ1-2; D remains ambiguous. CDR3 amino acids: CASSGTGGRQGGGYTF. DNA of the CDR3: TGTGCCAGCAGTGGGACCGGTGGGCGGCAAGGCGGAGGCTACACCTTC.